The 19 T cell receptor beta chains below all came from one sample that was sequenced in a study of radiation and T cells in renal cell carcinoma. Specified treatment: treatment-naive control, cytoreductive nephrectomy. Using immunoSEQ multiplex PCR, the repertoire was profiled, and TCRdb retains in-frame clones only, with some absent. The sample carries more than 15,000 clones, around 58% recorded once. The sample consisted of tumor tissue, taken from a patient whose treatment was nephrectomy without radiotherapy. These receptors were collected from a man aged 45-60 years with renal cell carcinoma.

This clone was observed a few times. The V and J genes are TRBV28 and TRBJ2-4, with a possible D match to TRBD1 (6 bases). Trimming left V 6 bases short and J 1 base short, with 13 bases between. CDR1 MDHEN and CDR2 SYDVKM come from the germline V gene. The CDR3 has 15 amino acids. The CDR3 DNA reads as TGTGCCAGCAGATCTGGACAGACCGCCAAAAACATTCAGTACTTC. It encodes CASRSGQTAKNIQYF.

CDR3 in amino acids: CASSSHRVVNTEAFF. CDR3 nucleotide sequence: TGTGCCAGCAGTTCCCACAGGGTCGTTAACACTGAAGCTTTCTTT. This chain connects TRBV6-5 to TRBJ1-1; maybe TRBD1 (6 bases). V gave up 4 bases and J gave up 2 bases, with 14 bases separating them. Germline V gene sequence: CDR1 MNHEY, CDR2 SVGAGI. The CDR3 is made up of 15 amino acids.

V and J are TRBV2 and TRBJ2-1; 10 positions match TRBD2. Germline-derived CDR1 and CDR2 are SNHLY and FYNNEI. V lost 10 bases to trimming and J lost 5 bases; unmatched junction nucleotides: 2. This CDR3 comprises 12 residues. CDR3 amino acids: CATSGRDNEQFF. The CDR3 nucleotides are TGTGCCACAAGCGGGAGGGACAATGAGCAGTTCTTC.

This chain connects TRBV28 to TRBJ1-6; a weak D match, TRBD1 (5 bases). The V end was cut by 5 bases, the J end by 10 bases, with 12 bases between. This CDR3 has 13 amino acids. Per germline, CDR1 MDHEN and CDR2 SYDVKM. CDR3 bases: TGTGCCAGCAGTCGCCGGGACCGATCACCCCTCCACTTT. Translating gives CASSRRDRSPLHF. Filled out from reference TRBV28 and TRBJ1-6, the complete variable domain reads DVKVTQSSRYLVKRTGEKVFLECVQDMDHENMFWYRQDPGLGLRLIYFSYDVKMKEKGDIPEGYSVSREKKERFSLILESASTNQTSMYLCASSRRDRSPLHFGNGTRLTVT.

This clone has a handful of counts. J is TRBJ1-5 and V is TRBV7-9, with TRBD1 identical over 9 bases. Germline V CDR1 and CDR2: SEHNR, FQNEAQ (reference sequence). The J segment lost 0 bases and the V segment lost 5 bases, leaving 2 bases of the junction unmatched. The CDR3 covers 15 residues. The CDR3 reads CASSRTGDSNQPQHF. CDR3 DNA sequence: TGTGCCAGCAGCCGGACAGGGGATAGCAATCAGCCCCAGCATTTT. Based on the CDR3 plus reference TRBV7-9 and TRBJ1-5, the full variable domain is DTGVSQNPRHKITKRGQNVTFRCDPISEHNRLYWYRQTLGQGPEFLTYFQNEAQLEKSRLLSDRFSAERPKGSFSTLEIQRTEQGDSAMYLCASSRTGDSNQPQHFGDGTRLSIL.

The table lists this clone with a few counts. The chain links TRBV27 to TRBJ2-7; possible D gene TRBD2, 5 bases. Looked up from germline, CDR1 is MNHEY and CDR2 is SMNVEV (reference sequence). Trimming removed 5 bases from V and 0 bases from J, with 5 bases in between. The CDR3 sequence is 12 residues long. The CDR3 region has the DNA TGTGCCAGCAGTCGGGGCTCCTACGAGCAGTACTTC. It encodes CASSRGSYEQYF.

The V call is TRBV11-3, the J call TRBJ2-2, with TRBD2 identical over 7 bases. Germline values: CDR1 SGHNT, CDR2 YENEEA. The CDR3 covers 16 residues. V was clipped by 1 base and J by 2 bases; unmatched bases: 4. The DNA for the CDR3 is TGTGCCAGCAGCTTAGGACGGGGGGTTAACACCGGGGAGCTGTTTTTT. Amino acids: CASSLGRGVNTGELFF.

The CDR3 protein is CSVEDRGVSGYGYTF. The CDR3 DNA is TGCAGCGTTGAAGACCGGGGGGTATCCGGCTATGGCTACACCTTC. The chain combines TRBV29-1 with TRBJ1-2, with D possibly being TRBD1 (5 bases). Germline CDR1 and CDR2: SQVTM and ANQGSEA. The length of the CDR3 is 15 residues. V gave up 0 bases and J gave up 4 bases, with 15 bases separating them.

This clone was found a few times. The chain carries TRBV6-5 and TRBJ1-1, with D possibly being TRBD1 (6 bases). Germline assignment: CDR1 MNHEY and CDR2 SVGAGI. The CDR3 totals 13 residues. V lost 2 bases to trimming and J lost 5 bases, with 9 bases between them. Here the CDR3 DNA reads TGTGCCAGCAGTTACGGGACACAGACTGAAGCTTTCTTT. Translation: CASSYGTQTEAFF.

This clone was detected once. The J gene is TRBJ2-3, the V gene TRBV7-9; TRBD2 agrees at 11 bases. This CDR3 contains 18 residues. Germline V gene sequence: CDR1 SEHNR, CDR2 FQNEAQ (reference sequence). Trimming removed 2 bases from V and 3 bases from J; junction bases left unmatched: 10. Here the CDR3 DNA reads TGTGCCAGCAGCTTACGAGGTAGCGGGAGGGCCTTGACAGATACGCAGTATTTT. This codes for CASSLRGSGRALTDTQYF.

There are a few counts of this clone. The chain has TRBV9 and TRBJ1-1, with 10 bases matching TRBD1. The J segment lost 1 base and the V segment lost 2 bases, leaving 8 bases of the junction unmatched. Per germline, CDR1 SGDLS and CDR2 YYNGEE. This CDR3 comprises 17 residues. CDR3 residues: CASSVGQGVGGNTEAFF. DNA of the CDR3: TGTGCCAGCAGCGTCGGACAGGGGGTTGGTGGGAACACTGAAGCTTTCTTT.

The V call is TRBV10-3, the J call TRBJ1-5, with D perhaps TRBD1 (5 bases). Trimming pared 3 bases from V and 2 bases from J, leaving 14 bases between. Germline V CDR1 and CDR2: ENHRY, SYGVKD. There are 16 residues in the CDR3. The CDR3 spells CAISDVGGSGNQPQHF. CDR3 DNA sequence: TGTGCCATCAGTGATGTCGGGGGTTCGGGCAATCAGCCCCAGCATTTT.

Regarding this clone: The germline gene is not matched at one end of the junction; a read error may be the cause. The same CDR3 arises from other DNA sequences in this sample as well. As DNA, the CDR3 is TGTGCCAGCAGCGTAGCTTTAGGGAACACCGGAGAGCTGTTTTTT. It codes for CASSVALGNTGELFF. This chain connects TRBV9 to TRBJ2-2; D gene unclear. The CDR3 consists of 15 residues. Germline V lookup: CDR1 SGDLS, CDR2 YYNGEE.

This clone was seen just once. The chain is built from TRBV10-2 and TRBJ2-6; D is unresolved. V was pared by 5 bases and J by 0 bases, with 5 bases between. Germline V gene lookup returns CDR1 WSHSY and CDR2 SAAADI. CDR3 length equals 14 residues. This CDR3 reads CASSQSSGANVLTF. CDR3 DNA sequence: TGCGCCAGCAGTCAGAGCTCTGGGGCCAACGTCCTGACTTTC.

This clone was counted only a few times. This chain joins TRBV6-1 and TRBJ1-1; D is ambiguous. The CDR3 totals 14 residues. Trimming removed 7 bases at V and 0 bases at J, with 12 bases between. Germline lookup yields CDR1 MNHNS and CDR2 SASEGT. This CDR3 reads CASTLEAMNTEAFF. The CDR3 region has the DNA TGTGCCAGCACATTAGAGGCTATGAACACTGAAGCTTTCTTT.

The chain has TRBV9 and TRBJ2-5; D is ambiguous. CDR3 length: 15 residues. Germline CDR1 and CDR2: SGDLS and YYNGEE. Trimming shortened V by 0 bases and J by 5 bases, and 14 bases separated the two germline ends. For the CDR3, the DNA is TGTGCCAGCAGCGTAGCATCCTCTCCAGGCGAGACCCAGTACTTC. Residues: CASSVASSPGETQYF.

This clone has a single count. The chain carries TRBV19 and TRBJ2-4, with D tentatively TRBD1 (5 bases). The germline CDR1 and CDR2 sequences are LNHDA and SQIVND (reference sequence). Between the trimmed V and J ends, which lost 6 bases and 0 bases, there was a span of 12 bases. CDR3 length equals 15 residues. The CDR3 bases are TGTGCCAGTAGCGCGACAGTATTAGCCAAAAACATTCAGTACTTC. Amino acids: CASSATVLAKNIQYF.

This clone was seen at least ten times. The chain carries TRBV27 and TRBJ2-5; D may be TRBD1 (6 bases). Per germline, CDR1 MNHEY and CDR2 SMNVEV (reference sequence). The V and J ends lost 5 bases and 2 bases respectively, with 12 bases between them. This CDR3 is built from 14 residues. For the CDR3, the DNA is TGTGCCAGCAGTCCCGGGACATTTCAAGAGACCCAGTACTTC. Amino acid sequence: CASSPGTFQETQYF.

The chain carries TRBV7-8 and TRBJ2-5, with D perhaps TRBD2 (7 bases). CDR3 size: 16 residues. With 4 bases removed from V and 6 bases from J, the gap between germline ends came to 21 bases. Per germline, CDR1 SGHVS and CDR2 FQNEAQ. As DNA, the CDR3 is TGTGCCAGCAGCTACGACGGCGGGGGCCTAAGGAAGACCCAGTACTTC. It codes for CASSYDGGGLRKTQYF.